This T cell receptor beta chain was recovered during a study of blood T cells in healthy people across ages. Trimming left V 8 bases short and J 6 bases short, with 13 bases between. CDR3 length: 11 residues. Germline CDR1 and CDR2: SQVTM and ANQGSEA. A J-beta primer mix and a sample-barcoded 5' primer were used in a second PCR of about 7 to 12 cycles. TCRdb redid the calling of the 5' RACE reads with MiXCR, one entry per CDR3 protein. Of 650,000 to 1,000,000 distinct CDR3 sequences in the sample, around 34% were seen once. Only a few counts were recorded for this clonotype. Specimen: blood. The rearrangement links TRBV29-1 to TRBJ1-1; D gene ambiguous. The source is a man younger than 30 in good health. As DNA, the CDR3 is TGCAGCTCCTCGGTAGGCCCTGAAGCTTTCTTT. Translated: CSSSVGPEAFF.